The 21 T cell receptor beta chains below come from one sample, sequenced in a study of Graves' ophthalmopathy and Graves' hyperthyroidism. RNA transcripts were the template, and TCR beta CDR3 regions were amplified from them. In the first round, RT-PCR was carried out with HTBI primers, and a multiplex PCR formed the second round. A single record per CDR3 protein comes from TCRdb applying MiXCR to the multiplex PCR reads. The sample consists of just over 600,000 distinct CDR3 sequences, about a fifth of them appearing once. Material: peripheral blood. The receptors stem from a young woman with stable Graves' hyperthyroidism. Some clones in this sample may be carry-over from other donors' samples.

The chain recombines TRBV6-1 with TRBJ1-5; D gene uncertain. The CDR3 length is 12 residues. V shed 7 bases and J shed 7 bases, with 11 bases lying between them. Germline V gene sequence: CDR1 MNHNS, CDR2 SASEGT. CDR3 loop: CASTDGGQPQHF. In nucleotides, the CDR3 is TGTGCCAGCACTGACGGTGGGCAGCCCCAGCATTTT.

V gene TRBV12-3 or TRBV12-4 combines with J gene TRBJ1-1; 8 nucleotides match TRBD1. This CDR3 contains 16 residues. The V gene end was trimmed by 6 bases and the J gene end by 4 bases; junction bases not matched to a gene: 13. The CDR3 sequence is CASRVGQGGSGTEAFF. DNA of the CDR3: TGTGCCAGCAGGGTAGGACAGGGCGGGTCGGGCACTGAAGCTTTCTTT.

This clonotype came up a few times. This chain links TRBV27 with TRBJ2-1; 8 bases agree with TRBD2. From germline, CDR1 is MNHEY and CDR2 SMNVEV (reference sequence). The CDR3 totals 13 residues. V was clipped by 11 bases and J by 4 bases; unmatched bases: 7. The CDR3 loop is CAAGLAGYNEQFF. In DNA, the CDR3 is TGTGCCGCCGGGCTAGCGGGTTACAATGAGCAGTTCTTC.

This clonotype was seen only a few times. This chain uses TRBV12-3 or TRBV12-4 with TRBJ2-2; TRBD1 might be the D (7 bases). The CDR3 spans 15 residues. V shed 5 bases and J shed 1 base, with 11 bases lying between them. The DNA for the CDR3 is TGTGCCAGCAGTCTCAGGGGGGTGAACACCGGGGAGCTGTTTTTT. It codes for CASSLRGVNTGELFF.

V and J are TRBV6-1 and TRBJ1-1; the match to TRBD1 covers 7 bases. Germline lookup yields CDR1 MNHNS and CDR2 SASEGT. The V and J ends lost 6 bases and 0 bases, in that order; junction bases with no gene match: 10. The CDR3 length is 16 residues. The CDR3 sequence: CASRSLRGLMNTEAFF. DNA of the CDR3: TGTGCCAGCAGAAGCCTTAGGGGGCTCATGAACACTGAAGCTTTCTTT.

The J gene is TRBJ1-5, the V gene TRBV27; 7 bases align to TRBD1. The ends lost 4 bases at V and 5 bases at J; junction bases unmatched: 8. This CDR3 spans 15 amino acids. Germline assignment: CDR1 MNHEY and CDR2 SMNVEV (reference sequence). CDR3 region: CASSSSGGADQPQHF. The CDR3 DNA follows: TGTGCCAGCAGTTCCTCAGGGGGAGCTGATCAGCCCCAGCATTTT.

This clonotype was detected ten times or more. The chain is built from TRBV2 and TRBJ2-7; 7 bases are shared with TRBD1. V trimming: 2 bases; J trimming: 3 bases; junction bases outside the gene matches: 4. The germline V gene encodes CDR1 SNHLY and CDR2 FYNNEI. This CDR3 contains 14 residues. CDR3 sequence: CASSELGQSYEQYF. The CDR3 DNA reads as TGTGCCAGCAGTGAACTGGGACAGAGCTACGAGCAGTACTTC.

The chain has TRBV2 and TRBJ2-5; the D gene is possibly TRBD1 (5 bases). This CDR3 has 14 amino acids. The V end lost 6 bases, the J end lost 4 bases, and 15 bases lay between the germline ends. Germline-derived CDR1 and CDR2 are SNHLY and FYNNEI. CDR3 nucleotides: TGTGCCAGCAGCCGAGACAGCCGAGGAGAGACCCAGTACTTC. Its translation is CASSRDSRGETQYF.

The rearrangement uses TRBV2 and TRBJ1-5; tentative D call: TRBD1 (6 bases). The CDR3 sequence is 13 residues long. V lost 7 bases and J lost 7, with 14 bases in between. The V gene's germline CDR1 is SNHLY and CDR2 FYNNEI. The CDR3 region has the DNA TGTGCCAGCACCAGGGAGGGGGGACAGCCCCAGCATTTT. Protein sequence: CASTREGGQPQHF.

The chain recombines TRBV4-1 with TRBJ1-2; D perhaps matches TRBD1 (6 bases). CDR3 length equals 14 residues. Germline values: CDR1 MGHRA, CDR2 YSYEKL. V was clipped by 1 base and J by 8 bases, with 14 bases between them. The CDR3 loop reads CASSQVDSFRGYTF. In DNA form, the CDR3 reads TGCGCCAGCAGCCAAGTGGACAGCTTTAGGGGCTACACCTTC.

This clonotype has just a few counts. The J gene is TRBJ2-7, the V gene TRBV7-9; 8 positions match TRBD1. V was pared by 3 bases and J by 5 bases, with 6 bases of the junction left unmatched. In germline, CDR1 is SEHNR, CDR2 FQNEAQ (reference sequence). The length of the CDR3 is 14 residues. CDR3 DNA sequence: TGTGCCAGCAGCTTTAACAGGGGGTTCGACGAGCAGTACTTC. This encodes CASSFNRGFDEQYF.

This clonotype was picked up one time. The rearrangement joins TRBV12-3 or TRBV12-4 to TRBJ1-2; D remains ambiguous. The CDR3 contains 13 residues. The germline V and J ends were trimmed by 3 bases and 4 bases, with 9 bases remaining between them. The CDR3 loop is CASSLNSIYGYTF. CDR3 nucleotide sequence: TGTGCCAGCAGTTTGAACTCCATCTATGGCTACACCTTC.

This clonotype showed up many times. This chain links TRBV6-1 with TRBJ1-2; D not certain. In germline, CDR1 is MNHNS, CDR2 SASEGT. This CDR3 has 16 amino acids. V was cut by 2 bases and J by 4 bases, with 17 bases left in between. CDR3 coding DNA: TGTGCCAGCAGTGAACCGTACCACCCGGGCCGCTATGGCTACACCTTC. Residues: CASSEPYHPGRYGYTF.

This clonotype was recorded at least ten times. The chain uses TRBV2 and TRBJ1-1; tentative D call: TRBD1 (6 bases). This CDR3 contains 13 residues. Germline CDR1 reads SNHLY; CDR2 reads FYNNEI. Trimming took 7 bases from V and 0 from J, leaving 9 bases between them. The CDR3 loop is CASMWDMNTEAFF. The DNA for the CDR3 is TGTGCCAGCATGTGGGACATGAACACTGAAGCTTTCTTT. The whole variable domain, filled in from reference TRBV2 and TRBJ1-1, reads EPEVTQTPSHQVTQMGQEVILRCVPISNHLYFYWYRQILGQKVEFLVSFYNNEISEKSEIFDDQFSVERPDGSNFTLKIRSTKLEDSAMYFCASMWDMNTEAFFGQGTRLTVV.

Of note for this clonotype: One base away lies a much larger clone, so this may be a sequencing read error. The V gene is TRBV6-1, the J gene TRBJ2-7; 8 bases map to TRBD1. Per germline, CDR1 MNHNS and CDR2 SASEGT. CDR3 length: 14 amino acids. CDR3 region: CTSSPGQAPYEQYF. The CDR3 DNA sequence: TGTACCAGCAGTCCGGGACAGGCCCCCTACGAGCAGTACTTC.

The rearrangement joins TRBV13 to TRBJ1-5, with a tentative D call TRBD1 (5 bases). V was shortened by 2 bases and J by 4 bases, with 9 bases between the two germline ends. The CDR3 is made up of 14 amino acids. Germline V gene sequence: CDR1 PRHDT, CDR2 FYEKMQ (reference sequence). The CDR3 coding sequence is TGTGCCAGCAGCTTACGACAGTTTAATCAGCCCCAGCATTTT. Translated: CASSLRQFNQPQHF.

Many counts were recorded for this clonotype. CDR3 DNA sequence: TGTGCCAGCAGTTACGGACGGGTAGCGAACACCGGGGAGCTGTTTTTT. Its protein is CASSYGRVANTGELFF. The chain links TRBV6-5 to TRBJ2-2, with D hard to call. There are 16 residues in the CDR3. Germline V lookup: CDR1 MNHEY, CDR2 SVGAGI. V gave up 2 bases and J gave up 0 bases, with 10 bases separating them.

This clonotype appeared a few times. The rearrangement joins TRBV19 to TRBJ1-5; D not certain. This CDR3 comprises 13 residues. Per germline, CDR1 LNHDA and CDR2 SQIVND (reference sequence). V dropped 6 bases and J dropped 5 bases, with 11 bases sitting between them. The DNA for the CDR3 is TGTGCCAGTAGGCCCCTCCTGGATCAGCCCCAGCATTTT. Residues: CASRPLLDQPQHF.

Ten or more counts support this clonotype. The rearrangement joins TRBV6-2 or TRBV6-3 to TRBJ1-6; D gene unclear. Per germline, CDR1 MNHEY and CDR2 SVGEGT. This CDR3 is built from 14 residues. V was cut by 2 bases and J by 2 bases, with 4 bases left in between. The CDR3 loop reads CASSYDPYNSPLHF. In DNA form, the CDR3 reads TGTGCCAGCAGTTACGATCCCTATAATTCACCCCTCCACTTT.

This chain joins TRBV12-3 or TRBV12-4 and TRBJ2-5, with 7 bases that match TRBD1. V lost 1 base, J lost 1 base, and 9 bases stayed unmatched. CDR3 length equals 17 residues. CDR3 region: CASSLGARTGSQETQYF. The CDR3 DNA reads TGTGCCAGCAGTTTAGGGGCCCGGACAGGTTCCCAAGAGACCCAGTACTTC.

The chain employs TRBV6-4 and TRBJ2-5; 7 bases agree with TRBD2. CDR3 length: 15 amino acids. Trimming removed 3 bases from V and 4 bases from J; junction bases left unmatched: 8. Germline CDR1 and CDR2: MRHNA and SNTAGT. CDR3 bases: TGTGCCAGCAGTGAGGGGATAAGCGGGGCAGAGACCCAGTACTTC. Translating gives CASSEGISGAETQYF.